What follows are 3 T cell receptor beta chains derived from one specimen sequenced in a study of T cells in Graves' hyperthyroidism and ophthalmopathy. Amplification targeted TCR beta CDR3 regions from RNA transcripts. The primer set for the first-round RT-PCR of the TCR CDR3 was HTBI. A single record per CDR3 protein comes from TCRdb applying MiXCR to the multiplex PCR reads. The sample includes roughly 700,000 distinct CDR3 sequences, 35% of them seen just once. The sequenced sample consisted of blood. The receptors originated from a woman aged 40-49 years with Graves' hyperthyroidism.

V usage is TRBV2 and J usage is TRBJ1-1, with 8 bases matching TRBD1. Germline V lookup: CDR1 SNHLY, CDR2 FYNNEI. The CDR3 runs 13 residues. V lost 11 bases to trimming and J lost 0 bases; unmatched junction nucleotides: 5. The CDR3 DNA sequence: TGTGCCTGCTACAGGGGGTTGAACACTGAAGCTTTCTTT. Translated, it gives CACYRGLNTEAFF.

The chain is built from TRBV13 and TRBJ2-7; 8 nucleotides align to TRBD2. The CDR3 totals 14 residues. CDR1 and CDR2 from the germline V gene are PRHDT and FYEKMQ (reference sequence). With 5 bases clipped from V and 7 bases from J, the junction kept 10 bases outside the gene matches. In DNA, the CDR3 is TGTGCCAGCAGCCAGAGCCGGGAGGGCGGAGAGCAGTACTTC. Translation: CASSQSREGGEQYF.

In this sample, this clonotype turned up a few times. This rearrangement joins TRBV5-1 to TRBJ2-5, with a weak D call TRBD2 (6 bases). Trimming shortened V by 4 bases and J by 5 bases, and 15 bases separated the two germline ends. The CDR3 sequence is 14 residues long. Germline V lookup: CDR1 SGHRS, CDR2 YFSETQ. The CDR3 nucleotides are TGCGCCAGCAGCCCAAAGACTAGTTTCGAGACCCAGTACTTC. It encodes CASSPKTSFETQYF.